This T cell receptor beta chain was sequenced during a study of identical twins. Study outcomes and limitations: Out-of-frame beta chain sequences displayed weaker excess sharing between twins. Fewer insertions marked abundant cord blood beta clonotypes; young adult naive trended weakly, memory not at all.

TCRdb reanalysed the 5' RACE reads using MiXCR and keeps one entry per CDR3 protein. The sample yields 400,000 to 500,000 distinct CDR3 sequences, 13% to 15% seen once. The V end was cut by 0 bases, the J end by 4 bases, with 12 bases between. Looked up from germline, CDR1 is LGHNA and CDR2 is YNFKEQ. The CDR3 runs 15 residues. On this clonotype: The antigen is unknown.

This sample also belongs to another study, concerning yellow fever vaccine responses in identical twins.

This TCR derives from a woman aged 18-29 years in good health. The chain carries TRBV4-2 and TRBJ2-5; D tentatively reads TRBD1 or TRBD2 (5 bases each). What was sequenced was CD4+ T cells sorted from blood. The CDR3 region is CASSQEGSGRETQYF. The DNA for the CDR3 is TGTGCCAGCAGCCAAGAGGGGTCAGGGAGAGAGACCCAGTACTTC.